The 16 T cell receptor beta chains below come from one sample, sequenced in a study of spatial heterogeneity in lung cancer. Stated time point: sample taken at primary tumor resection. Findings of the study overall: Counts of expanded alpha and beta TCRs within tumors tracked the tumor nonsynonymous mutation count.

Antigens for these TCRs are unknown. TCRdb reprocessed the 5' RACE reads via MiXCR and lists one record per CDR3 protein. The profile shows over 10,000 distinct CDR3 sequences, roughly 4.6% of them singletons. Sequenced material: lung tumor tissue, taken at surgery. The receptor source for this set is a male donor with early-stage non-small cell lung cancer.

This clonotype was detected many times. The size of this beta chain means little, since it is a stray read in a library made for alpha chains. The chain carries TRBV10-3 and TRBJ2-5; D possibly corresponds to TRBD2 (5 bases). Germline lookup yields CDR1 ENHRY and CDR2 SYGVKD. This CDR3 is built from 15 residues. Trimming pared 5 bases from V and 0 bases from J, leaving 13 bases between. CDR3 nucleotides: TGTGCCATCAGTCTCGGGATAGGAGACCAAGAGACCCAGTACTTC. The encoded protein is CAISLGIGDQETQYF.

Ten or more counts support this clonotype. For a library built for alpha chains, this beta chain is a stray read; little rests on its size. The rearrangement joins TRBV4-3 to TRBJ1-6; D is perhaps TRBD1 (5 bases). V lost 0 bases to trimming and J lost 14 bases, with 11 bases between them. Per the germline V gene, CDR1 is LGHNA and CDR2 is YSLEER. The CDR3 has 13 residues. CDR3 coding DNA: TGCGCCAGCAGCCAAGATAGGGGCGTCACCCTCCACTTT. It is translated as CASSQDRGVTLHF.

This clonotype was observed many times. The library was prepared for alpha chains; this beta chain is a stray read, so its frequency means little. This rearrangement joins TRBV10-3 to TRBJ2-5; no firm D call. Germline CDR1 and CDR2: ENHRY and SYGVKD. V was shortened by 3 bases and J by 5 bases, with 13 bases between the two germline ends. The CDR3 loop spans 14 amino acids. Here the CDR3 reads CAISEVMDGETQYF. The CDR3, as DNA: TGTGCCATCAGTGAAGTTATGGATGGGGAGACCCAGTACTTC.

At least ten counts were recorded for this clonotype. Little can be read into the size of this beta chain, an off-target read in a library designed for alpha chains. This chain connects TRBV5-1 to TRBJ2-7, with TRBD1 identical over 8 bases. The CDR3 consists of 14 residues. Germline values: CDR1 SGHRS, CDR2 YFSETQ. Germline trimming cut 0 bases from V and 3 bases from J; bases unmatched to any gene: 2. The CDR3 here is CASSLGGTGYEQYF. The DNA for the CDR3 is TGCGCCAGCAGCTTGGGAGGGACAGGCTACGAGCAGTACTTC.

This clonotype was seen many times. The library was designed around alpha chains, so this beta chain is a stray read whose abundance carries little weight. J is TRBJ1-6 and V is TRBV18; D is uncertain. CDR3 length: 15 amino acids. V shed 1 base and J shed 3 bases, with 7 bases lying between them. Per germline, CDR1 KGHSH and CDR2 LQKENI. The CDR3 nucleotides are TGTGCCAGCTCACCACTGGCGAGCTATAATTCACCCCTCCACTTT. This gives the protein CASSPLASYNSPLHF.

This clonotype has only a few counts. Because this beta chain is a stray read in a library intended to capture alpha chains, its abundance should not be given much weight. V and J are TRBV28 and TRBJ1-2, with no clear D. CDR1 and CDR2 (germline): MDHEN, SYDVKM. CDR3 length equals 13 residues. With 5 bases removed from V and 8 bases from J, the gap between germline ends came to 15 bases. CDR3 coding DNA: TGTGCCAGCAGTACCCCGACGGGTAGGGGCTACACCTTC. It translates to CASSTPTGRGYTF.

To note about this clonotype: In a library made to pick up alpha chains, this beta chain is a stray read with a size that means little. This chain uses TRBV7-2 with TRBJ2-3; 10 positions agree with TRBD2. The CDR3 is 15 amino acids. With 5 bases clipped from V and 7 bases from J, the junction kept 9 bases outside the gene matches. Germline lookup yields CDR1 SGHTA and CDR2 FQGNSA. CDR3 sequence (DNA): TGTGCCAGCAGCGCTACTAGCGGGGCCGTTAATACGCAGTATTTT. It codes for CASSATSGAVNTQYF.

With respect to this clonotype: This beta chain is a stray sequence in a library constructed for alpha chains; its clone size is not meaningful. This chain joins TRBV11-2 and TRBJ2-1, with 9 positions matching TRBD1. CDR1 is SGHAT, CDR2 FQNNGV, per germline. CDR3 size: 15 residues. The V and J ends lost 5 bases and 3 bases, in that order; junction bases with no gene match: 5. The CDR3 reads CASSVYRGHYNEQFF. The CDR3 bases are TGTGCCAGCAGCGTCTACAGGGGGCACTACAATGAGCAGTTCTTC.

For this clonotype: One base away lies a much larger clone, so this may be a sequencing read error. For a library built for alpha chains, this beta chain is a stray read; little rests on its size. V and J are TRBV6-5 and TRBJ2-3, with unresolved D. Per the germline V gene, CDR1 is MNHEY and CDR2 is SVGAGI. The ends were cut back, 5 bases at V and 7 bases at J, with 7 bases in the middle. The CDR3 contains 11 residues. The CDR3 nucleotides read TGTGCCAGCAGTGGCAGTAATACGCAGTATTTT. Translating gives CASSGSNTQYF.

The table lists this clonotype with a few counts. With the library built for alpha chains, this beta chain is off target and its frequency is not meaningful. The chain employs TRBV4-3 and TRBJ2-7, with no clear D. The V end was cut by 0 bases, the J end by 0 bases, with 12 bases between. The CDR3 loop spans 16 amino acids. Looked up from germline, CDR1 is LGHNA and CDR2 is YSLEER. CDR3 DNA: TGCGCCAGCAGCCAAGACGGTGGGGAAAGCTCCTACGAGCAGTACTTC. It codes for CASSQDGGESSYEQYF.

This clonotype was found once. In a library made to pick up alpha chains, this beta chain is a stray read with a size that means little. The chain employs TRBV20-1 and TRBJ2-1; 7 nucleotides match TRBD2. V trimming: 3 bases; J trimming: 1 base; junction bases outside the gene matches: 3. CDR3 length equals 14 residues. Looked up from germline, CDR1 is DFQATT and CDR2 is SNEGSKA (reference sequence). Here the CDR3 reads CSASGGLSYNEQFF. CDR3 DNA sequence: TGCAGTGCTAGCGGGGGGTTATCCTACAATGAGCAGTTCTTC.

This clonotype was counted many times. This beta chain is an unintended read in a library built for alpha chains; its size means little. The V call is TRBV6-2 or TRBV6-3, the J call TRBJ1-2; the D is unclear. Germline CDR1 reads MNHEY; CDR2 reads SVGEGT. This CDR3 comprises 15 residues. The ends were cut back, 3 bases at V and 7 bases at J, with 18 bases in the middle. The CDR3 nucleotides read TGTGCCAGCAGTTATGGAGGCGGTCAAGCTGCTGGCTACACCTTC. It specifies CASSYGGGQAAGYTF.

Details on this clonotype: Found in a library prepared for alpha chains, this beta chain is an off-target read, and its abundance has little meaning. The chain has TRBV7-8 and TRBJ1-3; no firm D call. The germline gives CDR1 SGHVS, CDR2 FQNEAQ. V lost 4 bases to trimming and J lost 0 bases, with 10 bases between them. The CDR3 consists of 15 residues. CDR3 amino acids: CASSSDLFSGNTIYF. CDR3 sequence (DNA): TGTGCCAGCAGCTCCGACCTTTTCTCTGGAAACACCATATATTTT.

This clonotype was detected many times. This beta chain is a stray sequence in a library constructed for alpha chains; its clone size is not meaningful. The chain carries TRBV6-6 and TRBJ1-6; D remains ambiguous. Trimming removed 2 bases from V and 10 bases from J, with 6 bases in between. Germline CDR1 is MNHNY and CDR2 is SVGAGI (reference sequence). CDR3 length equals 12 residues. The CDR3 DNA sequence: TGTGCCAGCAGTTACCAAGGGTCACCCCTCCACTTT. Translated: CASSYQGSPLHF.

This clonotype has ten or more counts. Since it is a stray read in a library aimed at alpha chains, this beta chain has a size that is not meaningful. V and J are TRBV28 and TRBJ1-1; 10 positions match TRBD1. V lost 6 bases to trimming and J lost 11 bases; unmatched junction nucleotides: 12. The length of the CDR3 is 14 residues. Germline V gene lookup returns CDR1 MDHEN and CDR2 SYDVKM. The CDR3 sequence: CASRETGGVVSAFF. Here the CDR3 DNA reads TGTGCCAGCAGAGAGACAGGGGGCGTGGTTTCCGCTTTCTTT.

This clonotype was counted ten times or more. This beta chain turned up in a library designed for alpha chains; as an off-target read, its abundance says little. The V and J genes are TRBV20-1 and TRBJ2-7; D may be TRBD1 or TRBD2 (5 bases each). V shed 5 bases and J shed 6 bases, with 17 bases lying between them. CDR1 DFQATT and CDR2 SNEGSKA come from the germline V gene (reference sequence). This CDR3 is 13 amino acids long. CDR3 sequence: CSAEGPGIGEQYF. CDR3 nucleotides: TGCAGTGCTGAGGGGCCGGGTATCGGCGAGCAGTACTTC.